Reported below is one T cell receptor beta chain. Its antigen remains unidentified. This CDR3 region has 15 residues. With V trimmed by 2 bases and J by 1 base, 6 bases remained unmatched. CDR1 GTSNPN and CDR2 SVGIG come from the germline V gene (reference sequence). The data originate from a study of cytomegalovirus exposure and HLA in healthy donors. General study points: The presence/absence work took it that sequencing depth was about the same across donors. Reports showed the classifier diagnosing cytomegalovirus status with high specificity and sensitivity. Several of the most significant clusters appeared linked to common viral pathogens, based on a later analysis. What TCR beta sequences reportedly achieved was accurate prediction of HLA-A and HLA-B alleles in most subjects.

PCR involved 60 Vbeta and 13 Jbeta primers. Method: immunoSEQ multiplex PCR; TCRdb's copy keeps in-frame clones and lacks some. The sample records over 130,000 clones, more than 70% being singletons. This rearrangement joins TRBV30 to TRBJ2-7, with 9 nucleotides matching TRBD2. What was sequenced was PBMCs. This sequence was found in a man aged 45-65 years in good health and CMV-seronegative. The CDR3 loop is CAWSWASGTSYEQYF. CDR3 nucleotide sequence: TGTGCCTGGAGTTGGGCTAGCGGGACTTCCTACGAGCAGTACTTC.